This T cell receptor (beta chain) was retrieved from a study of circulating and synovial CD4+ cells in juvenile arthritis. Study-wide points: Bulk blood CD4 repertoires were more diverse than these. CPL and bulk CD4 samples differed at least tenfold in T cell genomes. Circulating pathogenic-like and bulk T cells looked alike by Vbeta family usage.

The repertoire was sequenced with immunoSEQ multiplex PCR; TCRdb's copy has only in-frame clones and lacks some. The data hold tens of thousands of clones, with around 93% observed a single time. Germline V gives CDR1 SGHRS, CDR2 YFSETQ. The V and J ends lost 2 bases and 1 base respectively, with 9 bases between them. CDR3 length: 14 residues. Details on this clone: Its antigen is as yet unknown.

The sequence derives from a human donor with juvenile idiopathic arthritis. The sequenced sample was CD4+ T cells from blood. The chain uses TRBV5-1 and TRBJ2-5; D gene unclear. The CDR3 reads CASSLEQPQETQYF. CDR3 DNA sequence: TGCGCCAGCAGCTTAGAACAGCCCCAAGAGACCCAGTACTTC.